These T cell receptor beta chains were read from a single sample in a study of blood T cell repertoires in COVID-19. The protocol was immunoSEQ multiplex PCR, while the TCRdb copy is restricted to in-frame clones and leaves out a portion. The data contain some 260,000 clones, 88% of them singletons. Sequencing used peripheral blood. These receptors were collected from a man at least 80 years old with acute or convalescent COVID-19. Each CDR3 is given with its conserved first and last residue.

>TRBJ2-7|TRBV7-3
CASSRGIGYEQYF
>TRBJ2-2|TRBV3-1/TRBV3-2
CASSQDRGEGTGELFF
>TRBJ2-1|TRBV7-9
CASKGTSGHNEQFF
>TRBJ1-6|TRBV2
CASSQGGSSYNSPLHF
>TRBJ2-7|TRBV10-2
CASSESGRAYEQYF
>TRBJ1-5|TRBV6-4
CASSDEVSSGPQHF
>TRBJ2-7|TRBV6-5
CASRTAVGQYEQYF
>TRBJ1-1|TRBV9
CASSLQVNTEAFF
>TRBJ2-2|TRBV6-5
CASSNRAGELFF
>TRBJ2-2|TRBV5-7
CASGEGGELFF
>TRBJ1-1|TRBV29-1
CSALGAGGITEAFF
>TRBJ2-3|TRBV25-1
CASSEFGSGDTQYF
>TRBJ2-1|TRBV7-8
CASRSSSSYNEQFF
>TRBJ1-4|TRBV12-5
CASGVGQGDSEKLFF
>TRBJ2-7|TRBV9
CASSPRGTSNEQYF